This T cell receptor beta chain was captured in a study of Graves' ophthalmopathy and Graves' hyperthyroidism. CDR3 length equals 13 residues. CDR1 LGHNA and CDR2 YNFKEQ come from the germline V gene. V was cut by 2 bases and J by 4 bases, with 6 bases left in between. Findings of the study overall: Classification of ophthalmopathy versus stable hyperthyroidism by a 13-signature model yielded around 90% sensitivity and around 81% specificity.

Scientists amplified the TCR beta CDR3 regions from RNA transcripts. Scientists carried out first-round RT-PCR using HTBI primers and then a second-round multiplex PCR. Each CDR3 protein is one row after TCRdb ran MiXCR on the multiplex PCR reads. The table has a few hundred thousand distinct CDR3 sequences, about 18% seen once. There are many counts of this clonotype. The antigen is undetermined. This chain joins TRBV4-2 and TRBJ1-3; D ambiguous. This TCR was recovered from an adult woman with stable Graves' hyperthyroidism. The specimen was peripheral blood. The CDR3 here is CASSQLSGNTIYF. CDR3 DNA sequence: TGTGCCAGCAGCCAACTCTCGGGAAACACCATATATTTT.